This passage covers 20 T cell receptor beta chains from one sample sequenced in a study of T cell responses to AZD1222 COVID-19 vaccine. The repertoire was sequenced with immunoSEQ multiplex PCR; TCRdb's copy has only in-frame clones and lacks some. The data show roughly 100,000 clones, roughly nine tenths seen once. The sequences come from peripheral blood, collected on day 0 of AZD1222 vaccination. These receptors were taken from an adult in good health.

V gene TRBV5-1 combines with J gene TRBJ1-4; 9 nucleotides line up with TRBD1. J gave up 7 bases and V 4 bases, and 5 bases lay outside the gene matches. The CDR3 totals 14 residues. CDR1 and CDR2 from the germline V gene are SGHRS and YFSETQ. The CDR3 nucleotides are TGCGCCAGCAGCCGAGGACAGGGGCGTGAAAAACTGTTTTTT. It specifies CASSRGQGREKLFF.

The CDR3 spells CASSLQGEETQYF. Here the CDR3 DNA reads TGTGCCAGCAGCTTACAGGGCGAGGAGACCCAGTACTTC. The chain has TRBV7-3 and TRBJ2-5, with a weak D call TRBD1 (5 bases). Per the germline V gene, CDR1 is SGHTA and CDR2 is FQGTGA. The V and J ends lost 2 bases and 5 bases respectively, with 9 bases between them. This CDR3 is 13 amino acids long.

The J gene is TRBJ1-3, the V gene TRBV30; the D is unclear. CDR1 and CDR2 from the germline V gene are GTSNPN and SVGIG (reference sequence). Trimming pared 4 bases from V and 1 base from J, leaving 14 bases between. The CDR3 sequence is 15 residues long. CDR3 sequence reads: CAWIKARNSGNTIYF. The CDR3 coding sequence is TGTGCCTGGATAAAGGCCAGGAATTCTGGAAACACCATATATTTT.

The V and J genes are TRBV7-8 and TRBJ1-5, with TRBD1 as a possible D gene (6 bases). The length of the CDR3 is 16 residues. In germline, CDR1 is SGHVS, CDR2 FQNEAQ. Trimming stripped 5 bases from V and 2 bases from J, with 16 bases between. The CDR3 sequence: CASSPNREEGNQPQHF. CDR3 DNA: TGTGCCAGCAGCCCGAACAGGGAAGAGGGCAATCAGCCCCAGCATTTT.

The rearrangement joins TRBV9 to TRBJ2-5; D is tentatively TRBD1 or TRBD2 (5 bases each). The germline CDR1 and CDR2 sequences are SGDLS and YYNGEE. Between the trimmed V and J ends, which lost 0 bases and 1 base, there was a span of 19 bases. The CDR3 loop spans 18 amino acids. CDR3 in DNA: TGTGCCAGCAGCGTAGTCCCCGGGACCCCGTGGTCCCAAGAGACCCAGTACTTC. This codes for CASSVVPGTPWSQETQYF.

The CDR3 reads CASSLTGGQPQHF. The CDR3 nucleotides are TGTGCCAGCAGCCTTACAGGGGGCCAGCCCCAGCATTTT. V is TRBV7-8 and J is TRBJ1-5; 9 bases line up with TRBD1. J gave up 7 bases and V 5 bases, and 3 bases lay outside the gene matches. Germline CDR1 SGHVS, CDR2 FQNEAQ. The CDR3 extends over 13 amino acids.

The V call is TRBV5-1, the J call TRBJ2-7; a weak D match, TRBD2 (6 bases). Between the trimmed V and J ends, which lost 5 bases and 3 bases, there was a span of 18 bases. This CDR3 contains 15 residues. The germline V gene encodes CDR1 SGHRS and CDR2 YFSETQ. The DNA for the CDR3 is TGCGCCAGCAGTCCAGGTGTCGGACTATACTACGAGCAGTACTTC. It is translated as CASSPGVGLYYEQYF.

CDR3: CASSFRQGYGYTF. Written as DNA, the CDR3 is TGTGCCAGCAGTTTCCGACAGGGGTATGGCTACACCTTC. This sequence joins TRBV27 and TRBJ1-2; 8 nucleotides agree with TRBD1. Trimming removed 3 bases from V and 5 bases from J; junction bases left unmatched: 2. The CDR3 is 13 residues long. Germline assignment: CDR1 MNHEY and CDR2 SMNVEV (reference sequence).

V is TRBV25-1 and J is TRBJ2-5; the D gene is possibly TRBD2 (5 bases). The ends were cut back, 1 base at V and 5 bases at J, with 11 bases in the middle. Germline CDR1 and CDR2: MGHDK and SYGVNS. The length of the CDR3 is 14 residues. CDR3: CASSEWSSLETQYF. In DNA form, the CDR3 reads TGTGCCAGCAGTGAATGGTCTAGCTTGGAGACCCAGTACTTC.

The chain carries TRBV10-1 and TRBJ2-5; tentative D call: TRBD1 (5 bases). The CDR3 is 16 residues long. The V end lost 0 bases, the J end lost 0 bases, and 11 bases lay between the germline ends. CDR1 and CDR2 (germline): WNHNN, SYGVQD (reference sequence). The CDR3 loop is CASSESPGMYQETQYF. As DNA, the CDR3 is TGCGCCAGCAGTGAGTCCCCAGGGATGTACCAAGAGACCCAGTACTTC.

The table lists this clone with a count of one. The CDR3 nucleotides are TGTGCCAGCAGCTCTCGGGACCGAATCTCTCCCCTCCACTTT. Protein sequence: CASSSRDRISPLHF. The chain uses TRBV5-4 and TRBJ1-6; TRBD1 might be the D (5 bases). There are 14 residues in the CDR3. Trimming removed 3 bases at V and 13 bases at J, with 17 bases between. In germline, CDR1 is SGHNT, CDR2 YYREEE (reference sequence).

J is TRBJ2-7 and V is TRBV3-1 (or the pseudogene TRBV3-2); D remains ambiguous. The CDR3 is made up of 13 amino acids. Germline V gene sequence: CDR1 LGHDT, CDR2 YNNKEL (reference sequence). The germline V and J ends were trimmed by 4 bases and 5 bases, with 12 bases remaining between them. DNA of the CDR3: TGTGCCAGCAGCCGGGCCCCCAGCGACGAGCAGTACTTC. This codes for CASSRAPSDEQYF.

This clone was recorded once. DNA for the CDR3: TGTGCCTGGTCTAAGGGGCAGGCATGGGGCACTGAAGCTTTCTTT. Protein: CAWSKGQAWGTEAFF. The genes are TRBV30 and TRBJ1-1; possible D gene TRBD1, 5 bases. Germline CDR1 is GTSNPN and CDR2 is SVGIG (reference sequence). The ends were cut back, 5 bases at V and 4 bases at J, with 20 bases in the middle. This CDR3 is 15 amino acids long.

The V call is TRBV20-1, the J call TRBJ2-7, with D possibly called TRBD1 or TRBD2 (6 bases each). The V gene's germline CDR1 is DFQATT and CDR2 SNEGSKA (reference sequence). CDR3 length: 11 residues. Trimming took 7 bases from V and 4 from J, leaving 11 bases between them. The CDR3 spells CSGGGGYEQYF. In DNA form, the CDR3 reads TGCAGTGGAGGAGGGGGATACGAGCAGTACTTC.

The chain links TRBV5-4 to TRBJ2-7, with no clear D. The ends were cut back, 3 bases at V and 2 bases at J, with 27 bases in the middle. From germline, CDR1 is SGHNT and CDR2 YYREEE (reference sequence). This CDR3 contains 19 residues. The CDR3 DNA sequence: TGTGCCAGCAGCTGGAGTGGTCGACACCCCGAACTGAAGGCCTACGAGCAGTACTTC. Encoded protein: CASSWSGRHPELKAYEQYF.

The chain links TRBV7-2 to TRBJ2-1; 9 positions match TRBD2. CDR1 and CDR2 (germline): SGHTA, FQGNSA. CDR3 size: 14 residues. J gave up 7 bases and V 6 bases, and 7 bases lay outside the gene matches. The CDR3 loop reads CASSLSGSRNEQFF. Here the CDR3 DNA reads TGTGCCAGCAGTCTTAGCGGGAGTAGGAATGAGCAGTTCTTC. Looking up the rest from reference TRBV7-2 and TRBJ2-1 gives the full variable domain: GAGVSQSPSNKVTEKGKDVELRCDPISGHTALYWYRQSLGQGLEFLIYFQGNSAPDKSGLPSDRFSAERTGGSVSTLTIQRTQQEDSAVYLCASSLSGSRNEQFFGPGTRLTVL.

The chain employs TRBV18 and TRBJ2-7, with a tentative D call TRBD2 (6 bases). CDR1 and CDR2 (germline): KGHSH, LQKENI. CDR3 length: 15 residues. The V and J ends lost 6 bases and 4 bases respectively, with 19 bases between them. Written as DNA, the CDR3 is TGTGCCAGCTCCCCGCGGGGTAGAGCCACTTACGAGCAGTACTTC. Amino acids: CASSPRGRATYEQYF.

V usage is TRBV7-3 and J usage is TRBJ2-1, with TRBD2 identical over 8 bases. Germline-derived CDR1 and CDR2 are SGHTA and FQGTGA. V lost 2 bases to trimming and J lost 0 bases; unmatched junction nucleotides: 0. The CDR3 consists of 15 residues. DNA of the CDR3: TGTGCCAGCAGCTTAGGACTAGCCTCCTACAATGAGCAGTTCTTC. The encoded protein is CASSLGLASYNEQFF.

This chain uses TRBV7-2 with TRBJ2-7, with a possible D match to TRBD2 (6 bases). The CDR3 covers 15 residues. Germline CDR1 and CDR2: SGHTA and FQGNSA. V lost 3 bases, J lost 7 bases, and 19 bases lay in between. The CDR3 loop reads CASSFPPGLAREQYF. The CDR3 nucleotides are TGTGCCAGCAGCTTTCCCCCCGGGCTAGCGAGGGAGCAGTACTTC.

V gene TRBV5-6 combines with J gene TRBJ2-7; D ambiguous. V dropped 0 bases and J dropped 7 bases, with 8 bases sitting between them. This CDR3 has 12 residues. Germline CDR1 is SGHDT and CDR2 is YYEEEE. This CDR3 reads CASSLGAGEQYF. DNA of the CDR3: TGTGCCAGCAGCTTGGGGGCTGGGGAGCAGTACTTC.